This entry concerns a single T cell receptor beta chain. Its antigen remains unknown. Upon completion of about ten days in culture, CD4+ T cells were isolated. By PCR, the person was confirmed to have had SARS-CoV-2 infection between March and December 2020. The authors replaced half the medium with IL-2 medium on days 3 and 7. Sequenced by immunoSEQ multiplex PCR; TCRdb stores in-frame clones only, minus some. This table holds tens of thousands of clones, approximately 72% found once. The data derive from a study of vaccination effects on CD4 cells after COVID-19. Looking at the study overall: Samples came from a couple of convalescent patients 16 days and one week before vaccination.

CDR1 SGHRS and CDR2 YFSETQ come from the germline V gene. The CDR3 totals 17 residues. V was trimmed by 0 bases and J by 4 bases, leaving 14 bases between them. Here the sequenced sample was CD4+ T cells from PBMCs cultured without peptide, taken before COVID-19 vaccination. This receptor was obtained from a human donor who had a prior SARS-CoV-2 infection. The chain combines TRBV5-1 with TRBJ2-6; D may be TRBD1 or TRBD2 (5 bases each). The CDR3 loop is CASSLGLSGTGANVLTF. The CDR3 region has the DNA TGCGCCAGCAGCTTGGGGTTATCAGGGACCGGGGCCAACGTCCTGACTTTC.